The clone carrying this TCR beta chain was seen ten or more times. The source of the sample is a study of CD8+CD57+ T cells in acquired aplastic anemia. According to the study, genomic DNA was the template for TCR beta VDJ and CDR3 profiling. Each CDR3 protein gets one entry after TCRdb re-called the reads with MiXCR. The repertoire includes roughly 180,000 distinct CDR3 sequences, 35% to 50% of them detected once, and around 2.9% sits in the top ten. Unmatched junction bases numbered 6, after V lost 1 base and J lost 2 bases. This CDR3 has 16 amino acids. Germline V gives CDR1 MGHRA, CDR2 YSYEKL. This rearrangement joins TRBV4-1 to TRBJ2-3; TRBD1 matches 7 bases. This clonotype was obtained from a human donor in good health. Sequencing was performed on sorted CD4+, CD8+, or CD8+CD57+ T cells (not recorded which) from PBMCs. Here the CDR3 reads CASSQGPGQVTDTQYF. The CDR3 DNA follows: TGCGCCAGCAGCCAAGGGCCCGGACAGGTCACAGATACGCAGTATTTT.